Each of the 27 T cell receptor beta chains below was sequenced from the same sample in a study of a mutant IDH1 vaccine in newly diagnosed glioma. Their cognate antigens are unknown. The sample's time point: week 35, safety follow-up. A 20-mer mutant IDH1 peptide at 300 ug was injected subcutaneously with topical imiquimod. The data were produced by immunoSEQ multiplex PCR, yet TCRdb's version contains in-frame clones alone and is incomplete. In the table there are 55,000 to 65,000 clones, approximately 80% of which are singletons. Specimen: PBMCs, collected from a glioma patient whose treatment included an IDH1 peptide vaccine. The origin of the receptors is a young man with glioma.

The chain carries TRBV5-5 and TRBJ2-7, with 9 positions matching TRBD1. CDR3 length: 16 amino acids. With V trimmed by 5 bases and J by 9 bases, 18 bases remained unmatched. Germline CDR1 SGHKS, CDR2 YYEKEE (reference sequence). CDR3 residues: CASRPRDREIERWQYF. Here the CDR3 DNA reads TGTGCCAGCAGACCCCGGGACAGGGAAATCGAGCGTTGGCAGTACTTC.

This chain links TRBV2 with TRBJ1-4; D not certain. The CDR3 spans 13 residues. CDR1 and CDR2 from the germline V gene are SNHLY and FYNNEI. V lost 4 bases, J lost 5 bases, and 8 bases lay in between. CDR3: CASSGLRNEKLFF. The CDR3 nucleotides read TGTGCCAGCAGTGGTTTAAGGAATGAAAAACTGTTTTTT. Variable domain in full (rest from reference TRBV2 and TRBJ1-4): EPEVTQTPSHQVTQMGQEVILRCVPISNHLYFYWYRQILGQKVEFLVSFYNNEISEKSEIFDDQFSVERPDGSNFTLKIRSTKLEDSAMYFCASSGLRNEKLFFGSGTQLSVL.

This sequence joins TRBV7-2 and TRBJ2-2; D not resolved. V dropped 1 base and J dropped 5 bases, with 8 bases sitting between them. Germline assignment: CDR1 SGHTA and CDR2 FQGNSA. The CDR3 length is 14 residues. As DNA, the CDR3 is TGTGCCAGCAGCTTAGAGGTATTGACCGGGGAGCTGTTTTTT. It specifies CASSLEVLTGELFF.

V and J are TRBV10-3 and TRBJ2-7, with D unresolved. The CDR3 runs to 12 residues. CDR1 and CDR2 (germline): ENHRY, SYGVKD. V was shortened by 8 bases and J by 2 bases, with 10 bases between the two germline ends. The CDR3 region is CAIGQLTYEQYF. CDR3 DNA: TGTGCCATCGGGCAGTTAACCTACGAGCAGTACTTC.

The genes are TRBV27 and TRBJ2-7, with TRBD1 matching over 12 bases. Losses at the gene ends were 6 bases for V and 0 bases for J; bases not matched to a gene: 3. The CDR3 extends over 15 amino acids. Per germline, CDR1 MNHEY and CDR2 SMNVEV (reference sequence). The DNA for the CDR3 is TGTGCCAGCAGGCCGGGACAGGGGGCCTCCTACGAGCAGTACTTC. Translation gives CASRPGQGASYEQYF.

The gene calls are TRBV5-1 and TRBJ2-7, with a tentative D call TRBD2 (5 bases). Germline lookup yields CDR1 SGHRS and CDR2 YFSETQ. Trimming removed 2 bases at V and 8 bases at J, with 32 bases between. The CDR3 spans 19 residues. In DNA form, the CDR3 reads TGCGCCAGCAGCTTAATTTATCAGCGGACGCCACTTTTCCCTACGAAGCAGTACTTC. Translation: CASSLIYQRTPLFPTKQYF.

This clone was seen more than once but under ten times. The V gene is TRBV2, the J gene TRBJ1-1; 7 nucleotides align to TRBD1. The CDR3 spans 15 residues. Per the germline V gene, CDR1 is SNHLY and CDR2 is FYNNEI. V lost 5 bases and J lost 0; bases outside the gene matches: 6. CDR3 residues: CASSRETGVNTEAFF. The CDR3 DNA sequence: TGTGCCAGCAGTCGAGAAACAGGGGTGAACACTGAAGCTTTCTTT.

J is TRBJ2-7 and V is TRBV5-1; 9 bases align to TRBD1. V dropped 3 bases and J dropped 6; count of bases not matched to a gene: 7. The CDR3 is 14 amino acids. Germline CDR1 reads SGHRS; CDR2 reads YFSETQ. CDR3 region: CASSSGQGSFEQYF. Here the CDR3 DNA reads TGCGCCAGCAGCTCGGGACAGGGCAGCTTCGAGCAGTACTTC.

The gene calls are TRBV30 and TRBJ2-7, with 8 bases matching TRBD1. Germline CDR1 is GTSNPN and CDR2 is SVGIG (reference sequence). This CDR3 has 14 residues. V was pared by 4 bases and J by 3 bases, with 8 bases of the junction left unmatched. In DNA, the CDR3 is TGTGCCTGGACTCGCCTAACAGGGGGCTACGAGCAGTACTTC. Amino acid sequence: CAWTRLTGGYEQYF.

The J gene is TRBJ1-2, the V gene TRBV5-1; TRBD1 is a possible D gene (6 bases). This CDR3 is 17 amino acids long. Trimming shortened V by 4 bases and J by 3 bases, and 22 bases separated the two germline ends. Looked up from germline, CDR1 is SGHRS and CDR2 is YFSETQ. DNA for the CDR3: TGCGCCAGCAGCCCGGGGGCGGGGATGGGAAAAGACTATGGCTACACCTTC. It is translated as CASSPGAGMGKDYGYTF.

The chain employs TRBV5-1 and TRBJ2-3, with TRBD2 as a possible D gene (5 bases). CDR3 size: 16 residues. Germline CDR1 and CDR2: SGHRS and YFSETQ. Trimming took off 3 bases at V and 0 bases at J, with 14 bases between the two ends. The CDR3 DNA reads as TGCGCCAGCAGCTCGAGGACGGGAACTAGCACAGATACGCAGTATTTT. It codes for CASSSRTGTSTDTQYF. The complete variable domain, with remaining parts taken from reference TRBV5-1 and TRBJ2-3, reads KAGVTQTPRYLIKTRGQQVTLSCSPISGHRSVSWYQQTPGQGLQFLFEYFSETQRNKGNFPGRFSGRQFSNSRSEMNVSTLELGDSALYLCASSSRTGTSTDTQYFGPGTRLTVL.

This clone was detected once. The V and J genes are TRBV5-1 and TRBJ2-7, with D tentatively TRBD1 (6 bases). CDR1 and CDR2 (germline): SGHRS, YFSETQ. The V gene lost 0 bases and the J gene lost 7 bases, with 11 bases spanning the gap. The CDR3 is 13 amino acids. In DNA form, the CDR3 reads TGCGCCAGCAGCTTGGTACAGGGTCTTGAGCAGTACTTC. It translates to CASSLVQGLEQYF.

The chain links TRBV6-5 to TRBJ2-4; perhaps TRBD1 as D (5 bases). Germline CDR1 and CDR2: MNHEY and SVGAGI. This CDR3 has 13 residues. V was shortened by 6 bases and J by 0 bases, with 6 bases between the two germline ends. CDR3 coding DNA: TGTGCCAGCAGAGGGGTAGCCAAAAACATTCAGTACTTC. Residues: CASRGVAKNIQYF.

The CDR3 protein is CASSQGPRDTSSYEQYF. CDR3 coding DNA: TGTGCCAGCAGCCAAGGTCCCCGAGACACGAGCTCCTACGAGCAGTACTTC. The V call is TRBV14, the J call TRBJ2-7; D gene ambiguous. Germline V gene lookup returns CDR1 SGHDN and CDR2 FVKESK. This CDR3 is 17 amino acids long. The germline V and J ends were trimmed by 1 base and 0 bases, with 16 bases remaining between them.

CDR3 in amino acids: CASSGKFKGSEKLFF. DNA for the CDR3: TGTGCCAGCAGCGGTAAATTCAAGGGGAGTGAAAAACTGTTTTTT. The chain links TRBV11-2 to TRBJ1-4; D is perhaps TRBD1 (5 bases). The length of the CDR3 is 15 residues. V dropped 5 bases and J dropped 7 bases, with 17 bases sitting between them. CDR1 is SGHAT, CDR2 FQNNGV, per germline.

J is TRBJ1-2 and V is TRBV10-1; D unresolved. Germline lookup yields CDR1 WNHNN and CDR2 SYGVQD (reference sequence). CDR3 length: 11 residues. With 4 bases removed from V and 6 bases from J, the gap between germline ends came to 6 bases. CDR3 bases: TGCGCCAGCAGTGGAGGAGATGGCTACACCTTC. This translates into CASSGGDGYTF.

This clone was detected only once. The V and J genes are TRBV4-1 and TRBJ1-1; D remains unclear. The CDR3 runs 12 residues. Germline CDR1 is MGHRA and CDR2 is YSYEKL. V lost 0 bases and J 8 bases, leaving 7 bases between the germline ends. The CDR3 DNA is TGCGCCAGCAGCCAAGATGGCGGGGAAGCTTTCTTT. Its translation: CASSQDGGEAFF.

With respect to this clone: Relative to the germline gene, one junction end is altered; a read error may explain this. The V and J genes are TRBV27 and TRBJ2-1; D perhaps matches TRBD1 (6 bases). The CDR3 is 15 residues long. Germline V lookup: CDR1 MNHEY, CDR2 SMNVEV (reference sequence). CDR3 in DNA: TGTGCCACCAGTTTGGGACAAACGTTCTACAATGAGCAGTTCTTC. Its protein product is CATSLGQTFYNEQFF.

The DNA of the CDR3 is TGTGCCAGCAGCCAAGATCGTAGCGGGGGAGGGACAGATACGCAGTATTTT. Translating it yields CASSQDRSGGGTDTQYF. The chain is built from TRBV4-2 and TRBJ2-3, with 9 bases matching TRBD2. Germline assignment: CDR1 LGHNA and CDR2 YNFKEQ. J gave up 3 bases and V 0 bases, and 7 bases lay outside the gene matches. The CDR3 loop spans 17 amino acids.

The CDR3 nucleotides are TGTGCCAGTAGTAACACTGAAGCTTTCTTT. Its translation is CASSNTEAFF. V and J are TRBV19 and TRBJ1-1; D call uncertain. Deletions cut 4 bases from V and 3 bases from J, with 0 bases between. The CDR3 runs to 10 residues. Looked up from germline, CDR1 is LNHDA and CDR2 is SQIVND (reference sequence). The whole variable domain, filled in from reference TRBV19 and TRBJ1-1, reads DGGITQSPKYLFRKEGQNVTLSCEQNLNHDAMYWYRQDPGQGLRLIYYSQIVNDFQKGDIAEGYSVSREKKESFPLTVTSAQKNPTAFYLCASSNTEAFFGQGTRLTVV.

The chain uses TRBV15 and TRBJ2-7; D gene unclear. Germline V gives CDR1 LNHNV, CDR2 YYDKDF (reference sequence). The CDR3 has 16 amino acids. The germline V and J ends were trimmed by 0 bases and 2 bases, with 14 bases remaining between them. The CDR3 reads CATSRDLGPSTYEQYF. The CDR3 coding sequence is TGTGCCACCAGCAGAGATCTAGGGCCCAGCACCTACGAGCAGTACTTC. Full variable domain (missing parts from reference TRBV15 and TRBJ2-7): DAMVIQNPRYQVTQFGKPVTLSCSQTLNHNVMYWYQQKSSQAPKLLFHYYDKDFNNEADTPDNFQSRRPNTSFCFLDIRSPGLGDTAMYLCATSRDLGPSTYEQYFGPGTRLTVT.

The genes are TRBV5-6 and TRBJ2-3; 10 bases match TRBD1. The V gene end was trimmed by 2 bases and the J gene end by 0 bases; junction bases not matched to a gene: 6. The CDR3 is made up of 17 amino acids. The germline CDR1 and CDR2 sequences are SGHDT and YYEEEE. The CDR3 bases are TGTGCCAGCAGCTTAGAGACAGGGGGCGCGAGCACAGATACGCAGTATTTT. Its protein is CASSLETGGASTDTQYF.

The rearrangement joins TRBV5-1 to TRBJ1-4; D is ambiguous. The CDR3 is 14 amino acids. V dropped 4 bases and J dropped 2 bases, with 9 bases sitting between them. CDR1 is SGHRS and CDR2 is YFSETQ in the germline V gene. CDR3 coding DNA: TGCGCCAGCAGCGTGCGGGCGACTAATGAAAAACTGTTTTTT. Encoded protein: CASSVRATNEKLFF.

The V and J genes are TRBV7-9 and TRBJ2-3; 11 nucleotides line up with TRBD1. V gave up 1 base and J gave up 0 bases; unmatched junction bases: 9. The CDR3 contains 19 residues. Germline V CDR1 and CDR2: SEHNR, FQNEAQ (reference sequence). CDR3 in DNA: TGTGCCAGCAGCTTAGGACTGTGGGACAGGGGGTTTAGCACAGATACGCAGTATTTT. Its translation is CASSLGLWDRGFSTDTQYF.

This clone was recorded only once. The chain recombines TRBV7-9 with TRBJ2-5; D is unclear. Trimming shortened V by 4 bases and J by 7 bases, and 10 bases separated the two germline ends. The CDR3 length is 12 residues. The V gene's germline CDR1 is SEHNR and CDR2 FQNEAQ (reference sequence). The CDR3 is CASSSSGVTQYF. CDR3 bases: TGTGCCAGCAGCTCATCAGGTGTGACCCAGTACTTC.

The rearrangement links TRBV7-8 to TRBJ1-4, with 9 bases aligning to TRBD1. V shed 4 bases and J 2 bases; nucleotides not matched to a gene: 5. The CDR3 runs to 16 residues. Germline CDR1 reads SGHVS; CDR2 reads FQNEAQ. The DNA of the CDR3 is TGTGCCAGCAGCTCACAGGGGGCAGCGACTAATGAAAAACTGTTTTTT. This encodes CASSSQGAATNEKLFF.

The gene calls are TRBV7-2 and TRBJ2-1, with TRBD2 as a possible D gene (7 bases). CDR1 SGHTA and CDR2 FQGNSA come from the germline V gene. The CDR3 is 15 amino acids. The germline V and J ends were trimmed by 2 bases and 5 bases, with 13 bases remaining between them. In nucleotides, the CDR3 is TGTGCCAGCAGCTTAAACGGGGGGCTAAACAATGAGCAGTTCTTC. It yields the protein CASSLNGGLNNEQFF.